The 2 T cell receptor beta chains given below trace back to one sample, sequenced in a study of OX40 agonist ivuxolimab in advanced cancers. The repertoire was sequenced with immunoSEQ multiplex PCR; TCRdb's copy has only in-frame clones and lacks some. The sample has about 76,000 clones, approximately 85% seen once. Sequenced material: CD4+ or CD8+ T cells sorted from blood, taken in a trial of the OX40 agonist ivuxolimab. The receptors were gathered from an adult with an advanced solid tumor such as melanoma, head and neck, liver or kidney cancer.

V and J are TRBV5-1 and TRBJ2-3, with TRBD2 identical over 10 bases. V lost 3 bases to trimming and J lost 4 bases; unmatched junction nucleotides: 8. Germline V gene data show CDR1 as SGHRS and CDR2 as YFSETQ. The CDR3 runs 16 residues. CDR3 loop: CASSWGAGGTADTQYF. The CDR3 coding sequence is TGCGCCAGCAGCTGGGGAGCGGGGGGGACAGCAGATACGCAGTATTTT.

This clone was counted a single time. J is TRBJ1-1 and V is TRBV21-1. TRBV21-1 corresponds to a pseudogene. This CDR3 comprises 15 residues. The CDR3 protein is CASSGLGLMNTEAFF. The DNA for the CDR3 is TGTGCCAGCAGCGGTCTAGGGTTGATGAACACTGAAGCTTTCTTT.